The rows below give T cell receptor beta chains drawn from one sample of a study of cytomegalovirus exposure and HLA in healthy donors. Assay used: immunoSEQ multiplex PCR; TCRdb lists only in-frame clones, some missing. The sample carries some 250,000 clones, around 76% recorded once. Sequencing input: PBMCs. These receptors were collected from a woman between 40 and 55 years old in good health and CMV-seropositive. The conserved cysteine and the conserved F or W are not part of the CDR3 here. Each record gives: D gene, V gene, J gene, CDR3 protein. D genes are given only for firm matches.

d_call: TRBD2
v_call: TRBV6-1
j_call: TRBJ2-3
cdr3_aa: ASSGGSAGADTQY

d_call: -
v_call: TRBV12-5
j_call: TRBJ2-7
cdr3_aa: ASGQNYEQY

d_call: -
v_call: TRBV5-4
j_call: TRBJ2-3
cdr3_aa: ASRGNTDTQY

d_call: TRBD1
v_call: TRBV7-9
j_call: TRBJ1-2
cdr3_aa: ASSPRWDREVYGYT

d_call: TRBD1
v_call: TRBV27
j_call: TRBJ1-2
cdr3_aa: ASSLQGQGARGYT

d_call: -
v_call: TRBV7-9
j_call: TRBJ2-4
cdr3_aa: ASSLERDIGVY

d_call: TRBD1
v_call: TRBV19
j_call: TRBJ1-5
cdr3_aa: ASRQGAYQPQH

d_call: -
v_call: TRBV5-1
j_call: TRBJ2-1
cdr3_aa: ASSFLDSRLHNEQF

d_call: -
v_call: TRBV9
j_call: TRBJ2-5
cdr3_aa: ASSVDQGGVQY

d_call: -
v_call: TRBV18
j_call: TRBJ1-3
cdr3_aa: ASSPVDGGNTIY

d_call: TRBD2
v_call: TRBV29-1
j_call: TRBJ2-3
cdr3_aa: SVVGGSTDTQY

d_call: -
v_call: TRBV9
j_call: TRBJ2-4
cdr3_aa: ASSSDYESLQY

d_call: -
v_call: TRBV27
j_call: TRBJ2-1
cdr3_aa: ASSFEGYNEQF

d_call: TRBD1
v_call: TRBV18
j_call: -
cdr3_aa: ASSPWTGGSYEQY

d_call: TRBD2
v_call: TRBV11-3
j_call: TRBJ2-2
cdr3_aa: ASSPSGRAVYTGELF

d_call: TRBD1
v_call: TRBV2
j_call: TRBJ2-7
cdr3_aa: ASWTGTGSYEQY

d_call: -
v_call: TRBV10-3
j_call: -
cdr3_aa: AISVRGPYEQY

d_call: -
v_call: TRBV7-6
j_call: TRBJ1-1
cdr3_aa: ASSLGDGVEAF

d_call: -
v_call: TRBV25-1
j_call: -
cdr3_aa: ASSGDYIGRSYEQY

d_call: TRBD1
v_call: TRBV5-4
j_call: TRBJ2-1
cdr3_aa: ASSVRTGRDEQF

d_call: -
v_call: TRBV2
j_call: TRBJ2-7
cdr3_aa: ASSTRPREQY

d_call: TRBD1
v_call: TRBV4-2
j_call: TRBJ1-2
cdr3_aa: ASSQISDRALYGYT

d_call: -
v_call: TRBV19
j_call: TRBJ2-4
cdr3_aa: ASREGIQNIQY

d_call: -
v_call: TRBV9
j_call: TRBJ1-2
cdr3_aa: ASSVEAFRSGYT

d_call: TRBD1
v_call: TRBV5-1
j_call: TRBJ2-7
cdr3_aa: ASSLDTGGGYEQY

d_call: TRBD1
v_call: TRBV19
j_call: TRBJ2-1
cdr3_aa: ASRGGTGRHNEQF

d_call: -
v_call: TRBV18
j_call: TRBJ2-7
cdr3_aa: ASSSTGVHEQY

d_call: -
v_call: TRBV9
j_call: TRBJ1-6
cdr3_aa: ASSVDGGPNSPLH

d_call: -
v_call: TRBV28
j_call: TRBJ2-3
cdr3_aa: ASGRLDGDTQY

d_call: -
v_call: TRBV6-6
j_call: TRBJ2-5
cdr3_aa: ASSPGSRGETQY

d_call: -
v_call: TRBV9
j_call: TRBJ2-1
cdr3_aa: ASSVRGSYTHNEQF

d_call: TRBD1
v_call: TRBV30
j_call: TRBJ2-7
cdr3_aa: AWSKGTGRYEQY

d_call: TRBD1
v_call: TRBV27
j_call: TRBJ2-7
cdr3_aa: ASSLLAGTGSYEQY

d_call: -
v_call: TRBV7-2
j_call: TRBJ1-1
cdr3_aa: ASSLRGATLTEAF

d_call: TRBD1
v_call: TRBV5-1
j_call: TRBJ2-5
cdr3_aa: ASSLAGTEETQY

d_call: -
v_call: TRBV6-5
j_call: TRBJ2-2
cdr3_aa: ASRPDRNTGELF

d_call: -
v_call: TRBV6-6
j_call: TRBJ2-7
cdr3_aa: ASRKGQQSYEQY

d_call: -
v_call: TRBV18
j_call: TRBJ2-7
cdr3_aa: ASSPSGGYEQY

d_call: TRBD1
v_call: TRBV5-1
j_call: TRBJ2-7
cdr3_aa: ASSTGTGGLEQY

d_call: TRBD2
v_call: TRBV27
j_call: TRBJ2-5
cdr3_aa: ASSLGRLAGAQETQY

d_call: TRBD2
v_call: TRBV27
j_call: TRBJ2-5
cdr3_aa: ASSDILGLAGGETQY

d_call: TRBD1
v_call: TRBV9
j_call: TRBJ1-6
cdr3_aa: ASSEGQGAYNSPLH

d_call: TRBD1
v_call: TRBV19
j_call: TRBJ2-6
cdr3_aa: ASRMTGTGGPTGANVLT

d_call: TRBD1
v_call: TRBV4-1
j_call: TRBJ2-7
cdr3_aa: ASSPGQGILDEQY

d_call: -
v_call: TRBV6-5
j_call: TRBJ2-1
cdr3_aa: ASSYSMFSWQF

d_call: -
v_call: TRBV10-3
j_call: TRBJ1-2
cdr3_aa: AISVSGTGNYGYT

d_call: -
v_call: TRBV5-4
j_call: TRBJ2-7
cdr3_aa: ASSRAGLSYEQY

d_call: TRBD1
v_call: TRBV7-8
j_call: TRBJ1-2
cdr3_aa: ASSSGRGLPDGYT

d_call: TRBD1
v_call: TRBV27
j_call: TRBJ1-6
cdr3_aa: ASSMGQGLDLYNSPLH

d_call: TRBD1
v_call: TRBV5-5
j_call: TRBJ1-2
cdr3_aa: ASSPEPGQGNYGYT

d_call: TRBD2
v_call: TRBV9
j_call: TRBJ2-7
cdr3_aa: ASSPRSGRSDEQY

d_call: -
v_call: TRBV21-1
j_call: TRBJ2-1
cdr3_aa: ASSKAVAGHEQF

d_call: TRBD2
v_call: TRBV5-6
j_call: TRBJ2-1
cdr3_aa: ASSLSSGGPNEQF

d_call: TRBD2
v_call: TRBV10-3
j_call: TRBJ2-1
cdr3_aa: AISESGLAGESGNEQF

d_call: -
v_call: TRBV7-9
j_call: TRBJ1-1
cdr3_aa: ASSLGQGYTEAF